Below, 11 T cell receptor beta chains from the same sample are listed, as sequenced in a study of T cells in localized non-small cell lung cancer. Only in-frame clones appear in the TCRdb table, and some are missing; sequencing was by immunoSEQ multiplex PCR. The repertoire includes 30,000 to 40,000 clones, roughly 88% of them detected once, and more than 4% sits in the top ten. The specimen was peripheral blood, collected before any cancer treatment. The receptors derive from a man aged 40 to 75 with stage I lung adenocarcinoma.

J is TRBJ1-2 and V is TRBV29-1; 8 bases are shared with TRBD1. Germline V gene data show CDR1 as SQVTM and CDR2 as ANQGSEA. The CDR3 extends over 14 amino acids. After removal of 6 bases from V and 8 bases from J, the junction contained 14 bases not matched to a gene. The CDR3 DNA follows: TGCAGCGTCCGGCCAGGACAGGGAAGTAGGGGCTACACCTTC. Protein product: CSVRPGQGSRGYTF.

This chain links TRBV19 with TRBJ2-2, with D perhaps matching TRBD2 (5 bases). This CDR3 spans 14 amino acids. The V end lost 3 bases, the J end lost 10 bases, and 15 bases lay between the germline ends. The germline V gene encodes CDR1 LNHDA and CDR2 SQIVND (reference sequence). The CDR3: CASSMGPGIVELFF. The CDR3 DNA reads as TGTGCCAGTAGTATGGGTCCCGGGATAGTGGAGCTGTTTTTT. Together with reference TRBV19 and TRBJ2-2, the CDR3 gives the full variable domain: DGGITQSPKYLFRKEGQNVTLSCEQNLNHDAMYWYRQDPGQGLRLIYYSQIVNDFQKGDIAEGYSVSREKKESFPLTVTSAQKNPTAFYLCASSMGPGIVELFFGEGSRLTVL.

This chain links TRBV9 with TRBJ1-2; maybe TRBD1 (6 bases). The CDR3 covers 16 residues. CDR1 SGDLS and CDR2 YYNGEE come from the germline V gene. With 0 bases removed from V and 0 bases from J, the gap between germline ends came to 12 bases. CDR3 DNA sequence: TGTGCCAGCAGCGTAGCTCAGGGGAGAGCTAACTATGGCTACACCTTC. This gives the protein CASSVAQGRANYGYTF.

V gene TRBV5-1 combines with J gene TRBJ2-1, with 8 bases identical to TRBD2. Looked up from germline, CDR1 is SGHRS and CDR2 is YFSETQ. CDR3 length: 16 residues. Trimming cost V 4 bases and J 4 bases; bases outside gene matches: 10. The CDR3 nucleotides are TGCGCCAGCAGCCAAGAACCGGGGGGGCGTTACAATGAGCAGTTCTTC. Its protein is CASSQEPGGRYNEQFF.

This clone showed up just a few times. V usage is TRBV19 and J usage is TRBJ1-5, with 12 bases lining up with TRBD1. The CDR3 contains 15 residues. Trimming removed 5 bases from V and 3 bases from J; junction bases left unmatched: 2. Germline CDR1 reads LNHDA; CDR2 reads SQIVND (reference sequence). The CDR3 region is CASSWDRGPNQPQHF. CDR3 nucleotide sequence: TGTGCCAGTAGTTGGGACAGGGGGCCCAATCAGCCCCAGCATTTT.

This chain connects TRBV10-2 to TRBJ2-2; D is uncertain. Trimming shortened V by 3 bases and J by 5 bases, and 13 bases separated the two germline ends. CDR1 is WSHSY, CDR2 SAAADI, per germline. The CDR3 contains 15 residues. CDR3 amino acids: CASSDLAPPTGELFF. The CDR3 DNA reads TGCGCCAGCAGTGACCTTGCCCCGCCAACCGGGGAGCTGTTTTTT.

The J gene is TRBJ1-2, the V gene TRBV11-2; 7 bases agree with TRBD1. The CDR3 consists of 14 residues. Losses at the gene ends were 4 bases for V and 5 bases for J; bases not matched to a gene: 7. Germline assignment: CDR1 SGHAT and CDR2 FQNNGV. In DNA, the CDR3 is TGTGCCAGCAGCTACCCGCAGGGGGGTTATGGCTACACCTTC. This gives the protein CASSYPQGGYGYTF.

V and J are TRBV4-1 and TRBJ2-5; 7 positions agree with TRBD2. Unmatched junction bases numbered 20, after V lost 3 bases and J lost 7 bases. Germline V gene sequence: CDR1 MGHRA, CDR2 YSYEKL. The length of the CDR3 is 18 residues. Here the CDR3 reads CASSQTQLAAVAGGTQYF. As DNA, the CDR3 is TGCGCCAGCAGCCAGACGCAGCTAGCGGCGGTTGCAGGTGGGACCCAGTACTTC.

V gene TRBV5-1 combines with J gene TRBJ2-3; 12 bases line up with TRBD2. With V trimmed by 3 bases and J by 1 base, 0 bases remained unmatched. Looked up from germline, CDR1 is SGHRS and CDR2 is YFSETQ. This CDR3 is 15 amino acids long. CDR3 protein: CASSWTSGGTDTQYF. CDR3 coding DNA: TGCGCCAGCAGCTGGACTAGCGGGGGCACAGATACGCAGTATTTT.

V is TRBV2 and J is TRBJ1-2; possible D gene TRBD1, 6 bases. The CDR3 has 15 residues. V dropped 6 bases and J dropped 4 bases, with 18 bases sitting between them. Looked up from germline, CDR1 is SNHLY and CDR2 is FYNNEI. In DNA, the CDR3 is TGTGCCAGCAGACCAGAGGGGGGGATTTTCTATGGCTACACCTTC. Translated, it gives CASRPEGGIFYGYTF.

The rearrangement links TRBV14 to TRBJ1-1, with D uncertain. Germline loops: CDR1 SGHDN, CDR2 FVKESK. The CDR3 contains 14 residues. Trimming cost V 4 bases and J 1 base, with 10 bases left between them. This chain's CDR3 is CASSRTRGNTEAFF. For the CDR3, the DNA is TGTGCCAGCAGCCGGACCCGGGGGAACACTGAAGCTTTCTTT.